The text below deals with one T cell receptor beta chain. Its antigen is undetermined. This specimen comes from a study of CD8 T cells in ankylosing spondylitis. Study-wide results and limits: Blood of patients with ankylosing spondylitis appeared to be characterized by a TCR beta motif of fewer than 10 highly homologous variants.

The CDR3 is 14 amino acids. After removal of 3 bases from V and 4 bases from J, the junction contained 3 bases not matched to a gene. Germline V lookup: CDR1 MGHDK, CDR2 SYGVNS. Each TCR beta library was made by quantitative 5'-RACE that incorporated molecular barcodes. TCRdb analysed the 5' RACE reads with MiXCR anew, one entry per CDR3 protein. The top ten clones hold less than 15% of a sample with some 330,000 distinct CDR3 sequences, 7.5% to 9% of them seen once. Sequencing used blood, either unsorted or a sorted T cell fraction (not recorded which). The rearrangement links TRBV25-1 to TRBJ2-3; 8 positions agree with TRBD1. This clonotype was sampled from a male donor with ankylosing spondylitis. The CDR3 loop reads CASSDPGGADTQYF. The CDR3, as DNA: TGTGCCAGCAGTGATCCAGGGGGCGCAGATACGCAGTATTTT.